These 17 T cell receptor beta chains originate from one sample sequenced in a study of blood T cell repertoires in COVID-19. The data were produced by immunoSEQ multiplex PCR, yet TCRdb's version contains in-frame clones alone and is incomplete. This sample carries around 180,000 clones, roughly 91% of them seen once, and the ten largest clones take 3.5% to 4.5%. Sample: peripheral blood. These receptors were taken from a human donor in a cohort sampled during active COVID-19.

The CDR3 is CASNPTSGRASYEQYF. Written as DNA, the CDR3 is TGTGCCAGCAACCCGACTAGCGGGAGGGCCTCCTACGAGCAGTACTTC. This chain joins TRBV28 and TRBJ2-7, with 14 bases fitting TRBD2. The V and J ends lost 7 bases and 0 bases, in that order; junction bases with no gene match: 5. The CDR3 has 16 residues. Per germline, CDR1 MDHEN and CDR2 SYDVKM.

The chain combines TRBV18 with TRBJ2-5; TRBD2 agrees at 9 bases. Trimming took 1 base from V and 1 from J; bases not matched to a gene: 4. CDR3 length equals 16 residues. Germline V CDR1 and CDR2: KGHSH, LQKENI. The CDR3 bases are TGTGCCAGCTCACCACGCAGCGGGAGGTTCCAAGAGACCCAGTACTTC. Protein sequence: CASSPRSGRFQETQYF.

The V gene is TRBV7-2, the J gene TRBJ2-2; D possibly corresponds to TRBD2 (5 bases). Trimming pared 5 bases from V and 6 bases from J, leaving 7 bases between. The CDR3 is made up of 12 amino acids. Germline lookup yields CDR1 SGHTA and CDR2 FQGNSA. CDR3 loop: CASSRRAGELFF. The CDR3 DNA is TGTGCCAGCAGCAGGCGGGCCGGGGAGCTGTTTTTT.

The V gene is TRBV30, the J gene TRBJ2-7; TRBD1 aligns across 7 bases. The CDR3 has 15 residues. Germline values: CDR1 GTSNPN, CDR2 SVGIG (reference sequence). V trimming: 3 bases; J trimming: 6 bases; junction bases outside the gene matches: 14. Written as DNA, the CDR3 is TGTGCCTGGAGCAAGGGACAGTCCTCCTTGGGCGAGCAGTACTTC. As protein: CAWSKGQSSLGEQYF. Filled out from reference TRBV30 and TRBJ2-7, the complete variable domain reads SQTIHQWPATLVQPVGSPLSLECTVEGTSNPNLYWYRQAAGRGLQLLFYSVGIGQISSEVPQNLSASRPQDRQFILSSKKLLLSDSGFYLCAWSKGQSSLGEQYFGPGTRLTVT.

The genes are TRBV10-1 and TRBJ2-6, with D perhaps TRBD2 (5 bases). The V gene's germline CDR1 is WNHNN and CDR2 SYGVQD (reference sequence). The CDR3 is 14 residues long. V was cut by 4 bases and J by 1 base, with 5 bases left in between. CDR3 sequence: CASSAGSGANVLTF. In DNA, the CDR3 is TGCGCCAGCAGTGCGGGGTCTGGGGCCAACGTCCTGACTTTC.

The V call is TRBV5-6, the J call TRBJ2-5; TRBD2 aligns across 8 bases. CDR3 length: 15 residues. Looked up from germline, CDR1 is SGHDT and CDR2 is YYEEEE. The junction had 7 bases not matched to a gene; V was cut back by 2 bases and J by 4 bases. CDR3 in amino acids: CASSFGSGIGETQYF. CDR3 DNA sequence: TGTGCCAGCAGCTTTGGTAGCGGGATAGGAGAGACCCAGTACTTC.

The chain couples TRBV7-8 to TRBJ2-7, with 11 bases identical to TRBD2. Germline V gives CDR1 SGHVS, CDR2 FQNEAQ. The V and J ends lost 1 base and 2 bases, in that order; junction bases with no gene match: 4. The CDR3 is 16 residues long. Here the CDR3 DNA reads TGTGCCAGCAGCTTAGGAGTAGCGGGGGGGACCTACGAGCAGTACTTC. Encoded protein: CASSLGVAGGTYEQYF. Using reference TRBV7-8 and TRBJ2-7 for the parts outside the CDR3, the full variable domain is GAGVSQSPRYKVAKRGQDVALRCDPISGHVSLFWYQQALGQGPEFLTYFQNEAQLDKSGLPSDRFFAERPEGSVSTLKIQRTQQEDSAVYLCASSLGVAGGTYEQYFGPGTRLTVT.

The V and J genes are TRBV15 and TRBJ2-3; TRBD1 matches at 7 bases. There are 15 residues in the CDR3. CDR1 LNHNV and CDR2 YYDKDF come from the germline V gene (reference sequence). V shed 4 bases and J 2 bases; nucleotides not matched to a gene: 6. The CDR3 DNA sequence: TGTGCCACCAGCACCCGGACAGGCCCCACAGATACGCAGTATTTT. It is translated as CATSTRTGPTDTQYF. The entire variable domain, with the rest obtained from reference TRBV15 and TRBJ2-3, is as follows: DAMVIQNPRYQVTQFGKPVTLSCSQTLNHNVMYWYQQKSSQAPKLLFHYYDKDFNNEADTPDNFQSRRPNTSFCFLDIRSPGLGDTAMYLCATSTRTGPTDTQYFGPGTRLTVL.

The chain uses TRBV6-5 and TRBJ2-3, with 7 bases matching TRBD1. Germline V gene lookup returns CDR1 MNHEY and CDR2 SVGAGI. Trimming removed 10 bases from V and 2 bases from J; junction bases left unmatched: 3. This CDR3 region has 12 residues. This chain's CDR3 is CAIGTDTDTQYF. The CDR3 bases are TGTGCCATCGGGACAGACACAGATACGCAGTATTTT.

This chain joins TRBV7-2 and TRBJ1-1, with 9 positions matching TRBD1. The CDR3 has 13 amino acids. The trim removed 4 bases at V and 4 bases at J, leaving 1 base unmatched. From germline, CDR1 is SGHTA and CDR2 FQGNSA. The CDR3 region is CASSWTGATEAFF. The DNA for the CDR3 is TGTGCCAGCAGCTGGACAGGGGCCACTGAAGCTTTCTTT.

This CDR3 reads CASSPRTAYEQYF. The CDR3 bases are TGCGCCAGCAGCCCCCGGACAGCCTACGAGCAGTACTTC. This chain connects TRBV5-1 to TRBJ2-7, with D perhaps matching TRBD1 (6 bases). V was trimmed by 4 bases and J by 2 bases, leaving 10 bases between them. Germline assignment: CDR1 SGHRS and CDR2 YFSETQ. This CDR3 is built from 13 residues. Filled out from reference TRBV5-1 and TRBJ2-7, the complete variable domain reads KAGVTQTPRYLIKTRGQQVTLSCSPISGHRSVSWYQQTPGQGLQFLFEYFSETQRNKGNFPGRFSGRQFSNSRSEMNVSTLELGDSALYLCASSPRTAYEQYFGPGTRLTVT.

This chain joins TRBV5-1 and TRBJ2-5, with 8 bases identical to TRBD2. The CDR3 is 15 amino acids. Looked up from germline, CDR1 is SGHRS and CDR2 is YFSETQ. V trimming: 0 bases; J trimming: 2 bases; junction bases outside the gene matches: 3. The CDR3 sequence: CASSLGSGVQETQYF. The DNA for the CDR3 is TGCGCCAGCAGCTTGGGTAGCGGGGTTCAAGAGACCCAGTACTTC.

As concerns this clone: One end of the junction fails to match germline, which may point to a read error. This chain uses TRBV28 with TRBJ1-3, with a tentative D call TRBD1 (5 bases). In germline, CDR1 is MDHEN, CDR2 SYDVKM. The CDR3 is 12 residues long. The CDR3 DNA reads TGTGCCAGCAGGAGTCCGGGACTACCGTATCATTTT. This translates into CASRSPGLPYHF.

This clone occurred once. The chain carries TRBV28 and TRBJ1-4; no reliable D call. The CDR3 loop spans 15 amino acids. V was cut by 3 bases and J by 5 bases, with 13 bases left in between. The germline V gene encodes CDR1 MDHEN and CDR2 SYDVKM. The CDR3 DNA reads TGTGCCAGCAGTTTCCCAGAAAGATCGAATGAAAAACTGTTTTTT. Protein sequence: CASSFPERSNEKLFF.

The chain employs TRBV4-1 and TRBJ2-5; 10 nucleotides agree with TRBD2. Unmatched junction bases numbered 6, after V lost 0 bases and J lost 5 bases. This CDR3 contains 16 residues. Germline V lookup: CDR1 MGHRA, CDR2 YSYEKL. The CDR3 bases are TGCGCCAGCAGCCAAGATGCAGCGGGGGGGCTGGAGACCCAGTACTTC. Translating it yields CASSQDAAGGLETQYF.

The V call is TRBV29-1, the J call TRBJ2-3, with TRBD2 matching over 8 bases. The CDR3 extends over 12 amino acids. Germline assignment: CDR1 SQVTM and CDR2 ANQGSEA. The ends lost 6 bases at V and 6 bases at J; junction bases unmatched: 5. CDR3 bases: TGCAGCGTCACGGGGGGGCCGGATACGCAGTATTTT. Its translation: CSVTGGPDTQYF.

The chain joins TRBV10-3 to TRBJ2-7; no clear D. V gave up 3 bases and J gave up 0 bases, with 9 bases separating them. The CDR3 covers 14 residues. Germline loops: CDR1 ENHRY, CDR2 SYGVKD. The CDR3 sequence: CAISDPLISYEQYF. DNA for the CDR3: TGTGCCATCAGTGATCCCCTAATCTCCTACGAGCAGTACTTC.